These 16 T cell receptor beta chains were sequenced from one sample in a study of T cell responses to AZD1222 COVID-19 vaccine. The assay was immunoSEQ multiplex PCR, and TCRdb's table has in-frame clones only and misses some. The sample holds 100,000 to 150,000 clones, around 89% seen once. The sequencing here drew on peripheral blood, taken 28 days after the second AZD1222 dose. The receptors here all came from an adult who received the AZD1222 COVID-19 vaccine.

The chain has TRBV5-1 and TRBJ2-5; 8 bases fit TRBD2. The CDR3 spans 17 residues. Trimming took 3 bases from V and 2 from J; bases not matched to a gene: 12. Germline loops: CDR1 SGHRS, CDR2 YFSETQ. The CDR3 DNA reads TGCGCCAGCAGCTCCTCGCGGGGGGCAGGGAGACAAGAGACCCAGTACTTC. It yields the protein CASSSSRGAGRQETQYF.

The chain carries TRBV10-3 and TRBJ1-6; 10 bases are a match to TRBD1. The germline CDR1 and CDR2 sequences are ENHRY and SYGVKD. This CDR3 contains 14 residues. Germline trimming cut 4 bases from V and 7 bases from J; bases unmatched to any gene: 1. CDR3 in DNA: TGTGCCATCAGTGGGACAGGGGGAAATTCACCCCTCCACTTT. Residues: CAISGTGGNSPLHF.

V and J are TRBV6-5 and TRBJ1-2, with TRBD1 matching over 9 bases. The length of the CDR3 is 16 residues. In germline, CDR1 is MNHEY, CDR2 SVGAGI. With V trimmed by 2 bases and J by 0 bases, 4 bases remained unmatched. In DNA, the CDR3 is TGTGCCAGCAGTTACAGGGACAGGGCATCTAACTATGGCTACACCTTC. This codes for CASSYRDRASNYGYTF.

The chain joins TRBV5-1 to TRBJ1-6, with TRBD1 matching 8 bases. The CDR3 totals 15 residues. Germline values: CDR1 SGHRS, CDR2 YFSETQ. Trimming at V came to 3 bases and at J to 5 bases, leaving 4 bases not matched to a gene. For the CDR3, the DNA is TGCGCCAGCAGCTCCCTGACAGGGGATAATTCACCCCTCCACTTT. It specifies CASSSLTGDNSPLHF.

This sequence joins TRBV29-1 and TRBJ2-2; 9 bases are shared with TRBD1. V lost 7 bases, J lost 5 bases, and 8 bases stayed unmatched. Germline loops: CDR1 SQVTM, CDR2 ANQGSEA. This CDR3 comprises 14 residues. The CDR3 sequence: CSATGGDGTGELFF. The CDR3 nucleotides read TGCAGCGCCACAGGGGGCGATGGGACCGGGGAGCTGTTTTTT.

This chain uses TRBV10-3 with TRBJ1-6; perhaps TRBD1 as D (5 bases). Deletions cut 0 bases from V and 0 bases from J, with 15 bases between. This CDR3 region has 19 residues. CDR1 ENHRY and CDR2 SYGVKD come from the germline V gene. CDR3 sequence reads: CAISESKVAGNSYNSPLHF. The CDR3 nucleotides are TGTGCCATCAGTGAGTCGAAAGTCGCAGGGAACTCCTATAATTCACCCCTCCACTTT.

V gene TRBV12-5 combines with J gene TRBJ1-2; D uncertain. The CDR3 contains 13 residues. The germline V gene has CDR1 LGHNT and CDR2 FRNRAP. The ends were cut back, 5 bases at V and 2 bases at J, with 9 bases in the middle. The CDR3 coding sequence is TGTGCTAGTGGTCTCCAAGGGAACTATGGCTACACCTTC. Amino acids: CASGLQGNYGYTF.

This clone showed up just a few times. The chain uses TRBV27 and TRBJ2-7; TRBD2 aligns across 12 bases. Germline lookup yields CDR1 MNHEY and CDR2 SMNVEV (reference sequence). The trim removed 5 bases at V and 0 bases at J, leaving 5 bases unmatched. The CDR3 runs to 16 residues. The CDR3 region has the DNA TGTGCCAGCAGTCCCAAGACTAGCGGGAGCTCCTACGAGCAGTACTTC. It is translated as CASSPKTSGSSYEQYF.

The J gene is TRBJ1-5, the V gene TRBV7-2; D not resolved. V was pared by 1 base and J by 6 bases, with 4 bases between. This CDR3 has 12 amino acids. Looked up from germline, CDR1 is SGHTA and CDR2 is FQGNSA. CDR3 loop: CASSLGTQPQHF. The CDR3 region has the DNA TGTGCCAGCAGCTTAGGAACTCAGCCCCAGCATTTT.

This chain connects TRBV7-8 to TRBJ1-3; D is uncertain. CDR1 and CDR2 from the germline V gene are SGHVS and FQNEAQ. The CDR3 is 12 amino acids. V was pared by 1 base and J by 4 bases, with 2 bases between. The DNA for the CDR3 is TGTGCCAGCAGCTTAGTCGGAAACACCATATATTTT. It is translated as CASSLVGNTIYF. Combining the CDR3 with reference TRBV7-8 and TRBJ1-3 gives the whole variable domain GAGVSQSPRYKVAKRGQDVALRCDPISGHVSLFWYQQALGQGPEFLTYFQNEAQLDKSGLPSDRFFAERPEGSVSTLKIQRTQQEDSAVYLCASSLVGNTIYFGEGSWLTVV.

The V and J genes are TRBV2 and TRBJ1-1; the D is unclear. Trimming removed 9 bases from V and 2 bases from J, with 7 bases in between. The CDR3 sequence is 11 residues long. Germline lookup yields CDR1 SNHLY and CDR2 FYNNEI. CDR3 loop: CARQSNTEAFF. The CDR3 coding sequence is TGTGCCAGACAGAGTAACACTGAAGCTTTCTTT.

The CDR3 nucleotides are TGTGCCAGCAGCTTAGTCGGGCCCCTCGGGAAGCAGTACTTC. The encoded protein is CASSLVGPLGKQYF. V and J are TRBV7-2 and TRBJ2-7; a possible D gene is TRBD2 (5 bases). Germline CDR1 reads SGHTA; CDR2 reads FQGNSA. The CDR3 runs 14 residues. The V end was cut by 1 base, the J end by 8 bases, with 15 bases between.

The genes are TRBV19 and TRBJ2-7; possible D gene TRBD1, 8 bases. The CDR3 extends over 13 amino acids. From germline, CDR1 is LNHDA and CDR2 SQIVND (reference sequence). V lost 9 bases to trimming and J lost 11 bases, with 23 bases between them. The CDR3 region has the DNA TGTGCCAGCGCCCCGAATACAGGGGGAGGGGAGTACTTC. Protein product: CASAPNTGGGEYF.

V usage is TRBV7-7 and J usage is TRBJ2-5; D could derive from TRBD1 or TRBD2 (6 bases each). Germline V CDR1 and CDR2: SSHAT, FNYEAQ (reference sequence). The CDR3 has 15 residues. V was trimmed by 5 bases and J by 7 bases, leaving 20 bases between them. CDR3 sequence: CASSHRQEGMGTQYF. The CDR3 region has the DNA TGTGCCAGCAGCCACAGACAGGAGGGGATGGGGACCCAGTACTTC.

This clone is a singleton in its sample. This sequence joins TRBV15 and TRBJ2-1; TRBD1 might be the D (5 bases). The germline V and J ends were trimmed by 5 bases and 9 bases, with 11 bases remaining between them. The V gene's germline CDR1 is LNHNV and CDR2 YYDKDF (reference sequence). This CDR3 spans 12 amino acids. CDR3 coding DNA: TGTGCCACCAGCCTCGACAGCTTTGAGCAGTTCTTC. This gives the protein CATSLDSFEQFF.

The chain employs TRBV2 and TRBJ1-1; D unresolved. Looked up from germline, CDR1 is SNHLY and CDR2 is FYNNEI. The ends were cut back, 3 bases at V and 3 bases at J, with 8 bases in the middle. This CDR3 is 13 amino acids long. Written as DNA, the CDR3 is TGTGCCAGCAGTGACACTATGGACACTGAAGCTTTCTTT. This codes for CASSDTMDTEAFF.